This T cell receptor beta chain was found in a study of response to subunit inactivated influenza vaccine. This clonotype was observed a handful of times. Germline V gives CDR1 MNHNS, CDR2 SASEGT. This CDR3 is 13 amino acids long. Between the trimmed V and J ends, which lost 6 bases and 0 bases, there was a span of 9 bases. TCRdb recomputed calls from the RT-PCR reads with MiXCR, one row per CDR3 protein. The sample includes hundreds of thousands of distinct CDR3 sequences, about 25% of them seen just once. The chain links TRBV6-1 to TRBJ2-7; tentatively, D is TRBD1 (6 bases). Sequenced material: CD4+ T cells sorted from PBMCs, taken 5 days after vaccination. The sequence came from a man between 45 and 60 years old who received an inactivated influenza vaccine. The CDR3 loop reads CASRSGHSYEQYF. Here the CDR3 DNA reads TGTGCCAGCAGATCGGGACACTCCTACGAGCAGTACTTC.